The T cell receptor (beta chain) under discussion was sequenced for a study of blood T cells in healthy people across ages. Regarding the study as a whole: CMV status of donors was not determined, possibly confounding expanded clonotype changes. Higher diversity and more naive CD4+ cells were features of long-lived donors, compared to aged donors.

Combining a sample-barcoded 5' primer with a J-beta primer mix, a second PCR ran for roughly 6 to 12 cycles. Per-sample output comprised a minimum of 2.5 million paired-end reads containing CDR3. MiXCR, applied by TCRdb to the 5' RACE reads, yields one record per CDR3 protein. The sample consists of around 1.5 million distinct CDR3 sequences, 59% of them appearing once. Per sample, at least 6 micrograms of total RNA were extracted. A note on this clonotype: Its specificity is not known.

The germline V gene encodes CDR1 MNHEY and CDR2 SMNVEV (reference sequence). CDR3 length: 16 residues. Trimming took 5 bases from V and 2 from J, leaving 15 bases between them. J is TRBJ2-2 and V is TRBV27, with D uncertain. Material for sequencing was blood. The receptor was isolated from a man younger than 35 in good health. Here the CDR3 DNA reads TGTGCCAGCAGTACCCGGACCCCTCTAAACACCGGGGAGCTGTTTTTT. Its protein is CASSTRTPLNTGELFF.